The rows below give T cell receptor beta chains drawn from one sample of a study of CD8 T cells in ankylosing spondylitis. TCRdb re-analysed the 5' RACE reads in MiXCR, keeping a single row per CDR3 protein. Here the sample spans approximately 250,000 distinct CDR3 sequences, roughly 32% being singletons. Material for sequencing was blood, either unsorted or a sorted T cell fraction (not recorded which). These receptors came from a male donor with ankylosing spondylitis or in good health (not recorded which). CDR3s include the opening cysteine and the closing phenylalanine or tryptophan. Each record gives: V gene, D gene, J gene, clone size, CDR3 protein, CDR3 DNA. D genes are given only for firm matches. Clone size, where shown, is once, few, many, or a class for clones that have expanded.

TRBV28	NA	TRBJ2-7	NA	CASTQMRDKQYF	TGTGCCAGCACTCAAATGCGTGACAAGCAGTACTTC
TRBV12-3/TRBV12-4	TRBD1	TRBJ2-5	NA	CASKATGRLETQYF	TGTGCCAGCAAGGCGACAGGGCGTTTGGAGACCCAGTACTTC
TRBV12-3/TRBV12-4	NA	TRBJ1-4	NA	CASRTDFLGEKLFF	TGTGCCAGCAGGACGGACTTTCTGGGGGAAAAACTGTTTTTT
TRBV24-1	NA	TRBJ2-3	NA	CATSDSLLDTQYF	TGTGCCACCAGTGATTCTCTTTTAGATACGCAGTATTTT
TRBV12-3/TRBV12-4	NA	TRBJ2-1	few	CASSPGLRGGNEQFF	TGTGCCAGCAGTCCGGGCCTCCGGGGAGGCAATGAGCAGTTCTTC
TRBV20-1	NA	TRBJ2-5	NA	CSASRQPQETQYF	TGCAGTGCTAGTCGACAGCCCCAAGAGACCCAGTACTTC
TRBV15	NA	TRBJ1-2	NA	CATRTGTHYGYTF	TGTGCCACCCGAACCGGGACTCATTATGGCTACACCTTC
TRBV20-1	TRBD2	TRBJ2-1	few	CCARESVSAGGRNEQFF	TGCTGTGCTAGAGAAAGCGTATCAGCGGGGGGGCGGAATGAGCAGTTCTTC
TRBV29-1	NA	TRBJ2-3	NA	CSVVVVQGKLADTQYF	TGCAGCGTTGTTGTGGTGCAGGGGAAGTTAGCAGATACGCAGTATTTT
TRBV5-5	NA	TRBJ2-1	few	CASSFTALPSYNEQFF	TGTGCCAGCAGCTTTACCGCTCTCCCTTCCTACAATGAGCAGTTCTTC
TRBV20-1	NA	TRBJ1-5	few	CSARDSSASPNYSNQPQHF	TGCAGTGCTAGAGATTCTTCGGCCAGCCCCAACTATAGCAATCAGCCCCAGCATTTT
TRBV20-1	TRBD2	TRBJ2-1	few	CSAKRFATSGYNEQFF	TGCAGTGCTAAAAGGTTCGCGACTAGCGGGTACAATGAGCAGTTCTTC
TRBV6-1	NA	TRBJ2-7	NA	CASSTIFEDEQYF	TGTGCCAGCAGCACCATTTTTGAGGACGAGCAGTACTTC
TRBV7-2	NA	TRBJ2-3	few	CASSYIPDDTQYF	TGTGCCAGCAGCTACATTCCGGATGATACGCAGTATTTT
TRBV29-1	NA	TRBJ2-5	few	CSVVRTSEPGETQYF	TGCAGCGTAGTCCGGACCTCAGAACCGGGGGAGACCCAGTACTTC
TRBV20-1	TRBD1	TRBJ1-1	NA	CSARGDRNSGGAFF	TGCAGTGCTAGGGGGGACAGGAATAGCGGTGGGGCTTTCTTT
TRBV5-1	TRBD1	TRBJ2-7	NA	CGSRRDRDSYEQYF	TGCGGCAGCAGGAGGGACAGGGACTCCTACGAGCAGTACTTC
TRBV20-1	NA	TRBJ2-7	few	CSAGLAGHSYEQYF	TGCAGTGCTGGACTGGCAGGCCACTCCTACGAGCAGTACTTC
TRBV20-1	TRBD2	TRBJ2-5	NA	CCARDRGGRYQETQYF	TGCTGTGCTAGAGATCGGGGGGGCCGGTACCAAGAGACCCAGTACTTC
TRBV6-2/TRBV6-3	NA	TRBJ2-1	NA	CASSYSQGSEQFF	TGTGCCAGCAGTTACTCACAGGGCTCTGAGCAGTTCTTC
TRBV5-5	TRBD2	TRBJ2-2	few	CASSAHLRGDTGELFF	TGTGCCAGCAGCGCTCACTTGCGGGGGGACACCGGGGAGCTGTTTTTT
TRBV7-2	NA	TRBJ2-7	few	CASSLFRTVGKQYF	TGTGCCAGCAGCTTATTTCGGACAGTCGGAAAGCAGTACTTC